This T cell receptor (beta chain) was retrieved from a study of blood T cell repertoires in COVID-19. Study context: There were acute and convalescent COVID-19 samples, and they came from the United States, Italy and Spain. PBMCs, B-cell-depleted T cells, or T cells provided the cDNA or gDNA that made up the material.

Germline V gene lookup returns CDR1 SGHNT and CDR2 YYREEE (reference sequence). CDR3 length: 13 residues. Trimming shortened V by 2 bases and J by 0 bases, and 5 bases separated the two germline ends. This table comes from immunoSEQ multiplex PCR, and its TCRdb copy is limited to in-frame clones, with some not included. This sample yields some 120,000 clones, of which roughly three quarters are seen a single time; roughly 8.6% belongs to the top ten. The source of this sequence is a human donor in a cohort sampled during active COVID-19. Specimen: peripheral blood. The rearrangement uses TRBV5-4 and TRBJ2-5; D gene uncertain. The chain's CDR3 is CASSFTNQETQYF. As DNA, the CDR3 is TGTGCCAGCAGCTTTACAAACCAAGAGACCCAGTACTTC.